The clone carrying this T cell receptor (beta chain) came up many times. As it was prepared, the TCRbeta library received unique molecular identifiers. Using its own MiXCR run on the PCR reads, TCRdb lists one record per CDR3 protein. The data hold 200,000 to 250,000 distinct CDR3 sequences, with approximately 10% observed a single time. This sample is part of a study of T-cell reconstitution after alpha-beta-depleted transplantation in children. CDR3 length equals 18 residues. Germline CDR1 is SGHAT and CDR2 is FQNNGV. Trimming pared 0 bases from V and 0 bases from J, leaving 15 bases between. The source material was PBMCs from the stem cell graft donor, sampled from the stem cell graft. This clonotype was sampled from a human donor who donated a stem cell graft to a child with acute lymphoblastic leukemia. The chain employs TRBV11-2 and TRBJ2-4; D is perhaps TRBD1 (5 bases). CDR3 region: CASSLDRAFPLAKNIQYF. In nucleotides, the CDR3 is TGTGCCAGCAGCTTAGACAGGGCCTTCCCCTTAGCCAAAAACATTCAGTACTTC.